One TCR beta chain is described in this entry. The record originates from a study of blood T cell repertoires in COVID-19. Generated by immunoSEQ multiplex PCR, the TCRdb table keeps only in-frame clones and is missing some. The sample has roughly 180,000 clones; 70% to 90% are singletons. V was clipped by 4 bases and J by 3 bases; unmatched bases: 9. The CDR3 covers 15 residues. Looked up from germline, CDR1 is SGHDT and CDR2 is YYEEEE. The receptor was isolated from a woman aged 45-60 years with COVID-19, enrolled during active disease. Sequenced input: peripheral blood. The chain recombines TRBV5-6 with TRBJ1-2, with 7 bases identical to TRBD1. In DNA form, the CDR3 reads TGTGCCAGCAGCCGTTACAGGGGTGGTGACTATGGCTACACCTTC. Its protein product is CASSRYRGGDYGYTF.